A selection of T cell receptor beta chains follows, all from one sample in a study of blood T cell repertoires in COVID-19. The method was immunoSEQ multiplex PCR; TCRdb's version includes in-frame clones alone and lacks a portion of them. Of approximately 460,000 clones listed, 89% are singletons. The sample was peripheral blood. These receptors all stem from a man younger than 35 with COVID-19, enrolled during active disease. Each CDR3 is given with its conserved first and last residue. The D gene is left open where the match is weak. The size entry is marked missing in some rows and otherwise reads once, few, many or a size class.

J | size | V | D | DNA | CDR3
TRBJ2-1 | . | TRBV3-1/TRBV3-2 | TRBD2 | TGTGCCAGCAGCCAAGATGTACTAGCGGGAGGTGGACAGTTCTTC | CASSQDVLAGGGQFF
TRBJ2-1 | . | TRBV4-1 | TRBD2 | TGCGCCAGCAGCCAAGAGCCTAGCGGGGGGGCCAATGAGCAGTTCTTC | CASSQEPSGGANEQFF
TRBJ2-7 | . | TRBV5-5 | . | TGTGCCAGCAGCGAAGCCGGGACAACCCACTACGAGCAGTACTTC | CASSEAGTTHYEQYF
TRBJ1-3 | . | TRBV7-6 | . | TGTGCCAGCAGCCCCACGATTGGAGGGAACTCTGGAAACACCATATATTTT | CASSPTIGGNSGNTIYF
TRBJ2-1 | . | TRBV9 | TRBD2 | TGTGCCAGCGGTTTCGCGGGAGTATCCTACAATGAGCAGTTCTTC | CASGFAGVSYNEQFF
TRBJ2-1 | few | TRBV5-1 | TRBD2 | TGCGCCAGCAGCCTCCGCCTAGCGGGAGGGCCTGGGGATGAGCAGTTCTTC | CASSLRLAGGPGDEQFF
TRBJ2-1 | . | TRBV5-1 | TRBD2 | TGCGCCAGCAGCCACGGACTAGCGGACAATGAGCAGTTCTTC | CASSHGLADNEQFF
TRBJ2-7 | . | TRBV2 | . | TGTGCCAGCAGTCGACAGGCTTACGAGCAGTACTTC | CASSRQAYEQYF
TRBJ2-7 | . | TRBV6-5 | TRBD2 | TGTGCCAGCAGGCTCAGGGAGGGACTAGCCGAAGACTTC | CASRLREGLAEDF
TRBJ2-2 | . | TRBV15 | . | TGTGCCACCAGCAGCTTAAAGGGGCCAAACACCGGGGAGCTGTTTTTT | CATSSLKGPNTGELFF
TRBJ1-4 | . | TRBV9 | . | TGTGCCAGCAGCGTAGGGAGGGCACAGGCAACTAATGAAAAACTGTTTTTT | CASSVGRAQATNEKLFF
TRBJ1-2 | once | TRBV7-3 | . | TGTGCCAGCAGCTTAACGTTCCAGGCTCAACCCTCTGGCTACACCTTC | CASSLTFQAQPSGYTF
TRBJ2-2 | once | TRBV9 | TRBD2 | TGTGCCAGCAGCCCCTCCCGGACTAGCGGGGTTGGTGGCACCGGGGAGCTGTTTTTT | CASSPSRTSGVGGTGELFF
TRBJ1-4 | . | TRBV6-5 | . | TGTGCCAGCAGCCCCGACAGTATCAGTGAAAAACTGTTTTTT | CASSPDSISEKLFF
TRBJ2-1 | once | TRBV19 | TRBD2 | TGTGCCAGTAGTAAGGGAGATAGCGGGTCGAATGAGCAGTTCTTC | CASSKGDSGSNEQFF
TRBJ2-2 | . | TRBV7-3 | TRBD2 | TGTGCCAGCAGCCCGTCGACTAGCGAGGACACCGGGGAGCTGTTTTTT | CASSPSTSEDTGELFF
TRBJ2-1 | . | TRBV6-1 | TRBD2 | TGTGCCAGCAGTGCTCGGACTAGCGGGGGGGCCAGGGAGCAGTTCTTC | CASSARTSGGAREQFF
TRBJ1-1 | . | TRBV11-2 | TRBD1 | TGTGCCAGCAGCCCGGGGACAGTTTGGAACACTGAAGCTTTCTTT | CASSPGTVWNTEAFF
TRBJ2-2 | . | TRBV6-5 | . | TGTGCCAGCAGTTACTCGAGTGGCGGGGAGCTGTTTTTT | CASSYSSGGELFF
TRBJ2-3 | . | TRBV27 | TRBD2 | TGTGCCAGCAGTTTAATTGCGGGGGGTAATACGCAGTATTTT | CASSLIAGGNTQYF
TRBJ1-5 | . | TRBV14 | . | TGTGCCAGCAGCCAAGCTAGCGGGCAGCCCCAGCATTTT | CASSQASGQPQHF
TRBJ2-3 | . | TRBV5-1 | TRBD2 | TGCGCCAGCAGGAACACGAGGACTAGCGGACTCACAGATACGCAGTATTTT | CASRNTRTSGLTDTQYF
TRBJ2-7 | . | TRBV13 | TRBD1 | TGTGCCAGCAGCTACATAAGTGCAGGGGGCCAGTACGAGCAGTACTTC | CASSYISAGGQYEQYF
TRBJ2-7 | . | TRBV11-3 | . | TGTGCCAGCAGAAAAGATGGGGGGGGCGCGTTCTACGAGCAGTACTTC | CASRKDGGGAFYEQYF
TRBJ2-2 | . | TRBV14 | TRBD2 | TGTGCCAGCAGCCAAGTCCGGGGGGTGAACACCGGGGAGCTGTTTTTT | CASSQVRGVNTGELFF
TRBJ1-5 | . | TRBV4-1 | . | TGCGCCAGCAGCCAAGTCGCGGGCCTGAGCAATCAGCCCCAGCATTTT | CASSQVAGLSNQPQHF
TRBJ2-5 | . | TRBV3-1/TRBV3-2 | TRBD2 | TGTGCCAGCAGCCAAGAGCTAGCGGGAGGGTTAGAGACCCAGTACTTC | CASSQELAGGLETQYF
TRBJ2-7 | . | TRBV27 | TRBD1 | TGTGCCAGCAGTTTATCGATAGGACAGGGGGGGTACGAGCAGTACTTC | CASSLSIGQGGYEQYF
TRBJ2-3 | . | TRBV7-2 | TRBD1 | TGTGCCAGCAGCCTTACAGGGGGCCCGGACACAGATACGCAGTATTTT | CASSLTGGPDTDTQYF
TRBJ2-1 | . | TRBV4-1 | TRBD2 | TGCGCCAGCAGCCACAGACTAGCGGGGGACGAGCAGTTCTTC | CASSHRLAGDEQFF
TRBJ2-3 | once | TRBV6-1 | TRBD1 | TGTGCCAGCAGTGAAGCCGCTGGACAGGGAAGTTTCGATACGCAGTATTTT | CASSEAAGQGSFDTQYF
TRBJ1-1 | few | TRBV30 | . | TGTGCCTGGAGTGTCCGGACAGCCACTGAAGCTTTCTTT | CAWSVRTATEAFF
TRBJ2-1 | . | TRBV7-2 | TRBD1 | TGTGCCAGCAGCCAGGGGGGGACAGGGATGGCGGGTGAGCAGTTCTTC | CASSQGGTGMAGEQFF
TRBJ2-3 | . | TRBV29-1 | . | TGCAGCGTTGAGCTATCTACAGATACGCAGTATTTT | CSVELSTDTQYF
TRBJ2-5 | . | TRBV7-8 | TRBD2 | TGTGCCAGCAGCTATAGCGGGGGGTGGGAGACCCAGTACTTC | CASSYSGGWETQYF
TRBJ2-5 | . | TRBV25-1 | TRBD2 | TGTGCCAGCAGTGAATTAGCGGGTACCCAAGAGACCCAGTACTTC | CASSELAGTQETQYF
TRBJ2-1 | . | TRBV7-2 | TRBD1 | TGTGCCAGCAGCTTGTACGGGACAGGGTTTTTCAATGAGCAGTTCTTC | CASSLYGTGFFNEQFF
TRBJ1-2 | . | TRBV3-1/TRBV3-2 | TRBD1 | TGTGCCAGCAGCCAAGCTGCAGGGGGCTATGGCTACACCTTC | CASSQAAGGYGYTF
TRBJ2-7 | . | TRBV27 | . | TGTGCCAGCAGTGCCGGGAGTGCGACCTACGAGCAGTACTTC | CASSAGSATYEQYF
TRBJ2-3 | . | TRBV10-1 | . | TGCGCCAGCGGAGGAGATACGCAGTATTTT | CASGGDTQYF
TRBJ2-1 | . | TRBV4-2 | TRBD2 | TGTGCCAGCAGCCAAGCTAAACTAGCGGGGCACATTTCGAATGAGCAGTTCTTC | CASSQAKLAGHISNEQFF
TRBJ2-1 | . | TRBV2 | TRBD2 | TGTGCCAGCAGGCCGGGACTAGCGGGCTTTGGGGAGCAGTTCTTC | CASRPGLAGFGEQFF
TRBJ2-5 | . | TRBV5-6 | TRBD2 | TGTGCCAGCAGCTTGGCTAGCGGGGGCGGAGAGACCCAGTACTTC | CASSLASGGGETQYF
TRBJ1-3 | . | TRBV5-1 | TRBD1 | TGCGCCAGCAGTTTGAGGTCACAGGGGACGAAAGGAAACACCATATATTTT | CASSLRSQGTKGNTIYF
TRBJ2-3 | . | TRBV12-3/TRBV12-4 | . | TGTGCCAGCAGTTTTGTTCGAGATACGCAGTATTTT | CASSFVRDTQYF
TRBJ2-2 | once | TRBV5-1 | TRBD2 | TGCGCCAGCAGCTTGTGGCTAGCGGGAGCCGGGGAGCTGTTTTTT | CASSLWLAGAGELFF
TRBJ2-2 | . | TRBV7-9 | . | TGTGCCAGCAGGACACCCGAAGCGAACACCGGGGAGCTGTTTTTT | CASRTPEANTGELFF
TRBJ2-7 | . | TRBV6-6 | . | TGTGCCACCTCCCCATTGGACTCACCTCGAGTCGAGCAGTACTTC | CATSPLDSPRVEQYF
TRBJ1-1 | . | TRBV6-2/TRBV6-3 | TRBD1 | TGTGCCAGCAGTGGAGGGGGACAGATTAACACTGAAGCTTTCTTT | CASSGGGQINTEAFF
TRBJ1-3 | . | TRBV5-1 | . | TGCGCCAGCAGCACCAACGGGGAATCTGGAAACACCATATATTTT | CASSTNGESGNTIYF
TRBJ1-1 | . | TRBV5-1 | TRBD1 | TGCGCCAGCACTCCCAATCCGGGACAGGAGAACACTGAAGCTTTCTTT | CASTPNPGQENTEAFF
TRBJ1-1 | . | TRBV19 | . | TGTGCCAGTACCAACATGGGGGGGGCTTTGACTGAAGCTTTCTTT | CASTNMGGALTEAFF
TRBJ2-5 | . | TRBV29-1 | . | TGCAGCGTTGTTTCCTTGTACCAAGAGACCCAGTACTTC | CSVVSLYQETQYF